One TCR beta chain is described in this entry. The data were obtained in a study of blood T cell repertoires in COVID-19. Overall study: From the United States, Italy and Spain came samples of acute and convalescent COVID-19. PBMCs, B-cell-depleted T cells, or T cells provided the cDNA or gDNA that made up the material.

Original processing methods: By means of reference gene primer amplification, nucleated cell counts were estimated. This table comes from immunoSEQ multiplex PCR, and its TCRdb copy is limited to in-frame clones, with some not included. V and J calls and clone size follow that table, whereas D and trimming were derived from the DNA. The sample shows approximately 190,000 clones, 80% to 85% of them seen only once. The sequence came from a woman in her 40s with acute or convalescent COVID-19. Sequenced material: peripheral blood.

CDR3 nucleotide sequence: TGTGCCAGCACCCTAATTCGCACAGATACGCAGTATTTT. Its translation: CASTLIRTDTQYF. The rearrangement joins TRBV6-5 to TRBJ2-3, with unresolved D. This CDR3 spans 13 amino acids. Germline V gene lookup returns CDR1 MNHEY and CDR2 SVGAGI. The V and J ends lost 7 bases and 1 base respectively, with 9 bases between them.